This TCR beta chain was sequenced for a study of blood T cells in healthy people across ages. It was with a sample-barcoded 5' primer and a J-beta primer mix that a second PCR of roughly 7 to 11 cycles was run. TCRdb reprocessed the 5' RACE reads via MiXCR and lists one record per CDR3 protein. Of approximately 1.5 million distinct CDR3 sequences listed, under 55% were seen once; the top ten hold over 3.5%. Per the germline V gene, CDR1 is SQVTM and CDR2 is ANQGSEA. Trimming took off 4 bases at V and 3 bases at J, with 9 bases between the two ends. The CDR3 spans 12 residues. Whole-study findings and limits: No one knew whether donors had CMV, which possibly confounded expanded clonotype changes. Comparison with aged donors showed that long-lived donors had more naive CD4+ cells and higher diversity. Higher naive T cell percentage went strongly together with higher TCR beta diversity.

This clonotype was found a few times. Its antigen is as yet unknown. The sequencing input was blood. The rearrangement links TRBV29-1 to TRBJ1-2, with a possible D match to TRBD1 (5 bases). The receptor was derived from a young woman in good health. CDR3 region: CSVVTGHYGYTF. The DNA of the CDR3 is TGCAGCGTTGTAACAGGCCACTATGGCTACACCTTC.